The 7 T cell receptor beta chains below were found in one sample sequenced in a study of blood T cell repertoires in COVID-19. The method was immunoSEQ multiplex PCR; TCRdb's version includes in-frame clones alone and lacks a portion of them. The sample holds approximately 110,000 clones; around nine tenths are singletons and the top ten take around 2%. The source material was peripheral blood. The source of these receptors is a man aged 50 to 59 with COVID-19, enrolled during active disease.

The chain combines TRBV4-1 with TRBJ1-5, with a weak D call TRBD1 (5 bases). Per germline, CDR1 MGHRA and CDR2 YSYEKL. The CDR3 length is 16 residues. The germline V and J ends were trimmed by 7 bases and 2 bases, with 18 bases remaining between them. The CDR3 DNA is TGCGCCAGCAACCCTAACTGGGGCGCGGGCAATCAGCCCCAGCATTTT. Translation: CASNPNWGAGNQPQHF.

This clone appeared a single time. The chain carries TRBV9 and TRBJ1-4; D perhaps matches TRBD1 (5 bases). This CDR3 has 15 residues. V was cut by 4 bases and J by 8 bases, with 18 bases left in between. Germline V gives CDR1 SGDLS, CDR2 YYNGEE. The DNA for the CDR3 is TGTGCCAGCAGCCTACGGGACGGGAGTTTGGAAAAACTGTTTTTT. Translation: CASSLRDGSLEKLFF.

This clone was found a few times. This chain uses TRBV5-1 with TRBJ1-2; 8 nucleotides match TRBD1. The CDR3 runs 15 residues. J lost 8 bases, V lost 4 bases, and 13 bases had no gene match. The germline V gene has CDR1 SGHRS and CDR2 YFSETQ. CDR3 DNA sequence: TGCGCCAGCAGCCCCGGGCCGGGACAGGCCTCGGGCTACACCTTC. Amino acids: CASSPGPGQASGYTF.

The J gene is TRBJ2-2, the V gene TRBV7-8; D is uncertain. V shed 1 base and J shed 7 bases, with 10 bases lying between them. Germline CDR1 reads SGHVS; CDR2 reads FQNEAQ. There are 14 residues in the CDR3. CDR3 loop: CASSLVAAFGELFF. For the CDR3, the DNA is TGTGCCAGCAGCTTAGTCGCGGCGTTCGGGGAGCTGTTTTTT. Complete variable domain (other parts from reference TRBV7-8 and TRBJ2-2): GAGVSQSPRYKVAKRGQDVALRCDPISGHVSLFWYQQALGQGPEFLTYFQNEAQLDKSGLPSDRFFAERPEGSVSTLKIQRTQQEDSAVYLCASSLVAAFGELFFGEGSRLTVL.

The chain joins TRBV18 to TRBJ1-1; unclear D gene. The germline V gene encodes CDR1 KGHSH and CDR2 LQKENI. There are 15 residues in the CDR3. With 1 base removed from V and 3 bases from J, the gap between germline ends came to 12 bases. The CDR3 DNA reads as TGTGCCAGCTCACCACGGGAGTTTTCGGACACTGAAGCTTTCTTT. This translates into CASSPREFSDTEAFF.

The chain carries TRBV18 and TRBJ2-7; possible D gene TRBD2, 5 bases. The CDR3 is 14 residues long. Germline V gives CDR1 KGHSH, CDR2 LQKENI. Trimming stripped 4 bases from V and 0 bases from J, with 10 bases between. CDR3 sequence: CASSRSGASYEQYV. DNA of the CDR3: TGTGCCAGCTCACGAAGCGGAGCCTCCTACGAGCAGTACGTC.

The chain carries TRBV3-1 (or the pseudogene TRBV3-2) and TRBJ2-7; TRBD1 matches at 7 bases. The CDR3 runs to 15 residues. Per the germline V gene, CDR1 is LGHDT and CDR2 is YNNKEL (reference sequence). V shed 3 bases and J 5 bases; nucleotides not matched to a gene: 10. The CDR3 protein is CASSQNGDRVNEQYF. DNA for the CDR3: TGTGCCAGCAGCCAGAATGGCGACAGGGTCAACGAGCAGTACTTC.